This T cell receptor (beta chain) was obtained from a study of blood T cell repertoires in COVID-19. Across the whole study: Specimens from acute and convalescent COVID-19 originated in the United States, Italy and Spain.

From germline, CDR1 is SGHAT and CDR2 FQDESV (reference sequence). CDR3 size: 14 residues. V lost 5 bases and J lost 1, with 9 bases in between. Measured with immunoSEQ multiplex PCR; TCRdb has only the in-frame clones, and not every one. Among roughly 250,000 clones listed, approximately 85% were seen once. Sequencing was performed on peripheral blood. The TCR comes from a woman in her twenties or thirties with acute or convalescent COVID-19. V usage is TRBV11-1 and J usage is TRBJ1-3; maybe TRBD1 (6 bases). Written as DNA, the CDR3 is TGTGCCAGCAGCCCAACAGGGTCTGGAAACACCATATATTTT. Encoded protein: CASSPTGSGNTIYF. Supplemented by reference TRBV11-1 and TRBJ1-3, the full variable domain reads EAEVAQSPRYKITEKSQAVAFWCDPISGHATLYWYRQILGQGPELLVQFQDESVVDDSQLPKDRFSAERLKGVDSTLKIQPAELGDSAMYLCASSPTGSGNTIYFGEGSWLTVV.